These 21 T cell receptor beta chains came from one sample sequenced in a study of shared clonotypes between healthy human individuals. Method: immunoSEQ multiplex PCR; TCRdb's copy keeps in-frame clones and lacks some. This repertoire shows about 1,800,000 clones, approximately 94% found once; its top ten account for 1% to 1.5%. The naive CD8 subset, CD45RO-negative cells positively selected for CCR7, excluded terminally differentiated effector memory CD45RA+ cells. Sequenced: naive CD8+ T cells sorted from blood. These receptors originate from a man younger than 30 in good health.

The CDR3 nucleotides read TGTGCCTGGACCCCCGGGACCCCGGGCAATGAGCAGTTCTTC. The encoded protein is CAWTPGTPGNEQFF. The chain recombines TRBV30 with TRBJ2-1; either TRBD1 or TRBD2 may supply D (5 bases each). Trimming cost V 4 bases and J 6 bases, with 16 bases left between them. This CDR3 has 14 residues. Germline CDR1 GTSNPN, CDR2 SVGIG (reference sequence).

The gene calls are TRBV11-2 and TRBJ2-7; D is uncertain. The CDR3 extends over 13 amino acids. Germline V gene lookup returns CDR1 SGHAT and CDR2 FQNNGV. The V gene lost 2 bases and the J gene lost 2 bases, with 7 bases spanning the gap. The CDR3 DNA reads TGTGCCAGCAGCTTAACCGAGACCTACGAGCAGTACTTC. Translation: CASSLTETYEQYF.

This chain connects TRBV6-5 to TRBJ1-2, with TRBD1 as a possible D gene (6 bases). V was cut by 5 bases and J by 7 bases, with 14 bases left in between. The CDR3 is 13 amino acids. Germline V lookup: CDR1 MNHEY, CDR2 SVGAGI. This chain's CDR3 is CASSIIQGSGYTF. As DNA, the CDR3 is TGTGCCAGCAGTATAATACAGGGTTCTGGCTACACCTTC.

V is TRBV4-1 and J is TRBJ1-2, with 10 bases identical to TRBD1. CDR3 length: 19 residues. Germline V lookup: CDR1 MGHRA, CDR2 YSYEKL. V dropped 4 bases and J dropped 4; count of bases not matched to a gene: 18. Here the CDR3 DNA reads TGCGCCAGCAGCCCCCTAGACCCGGGACAGGGGTCGAAATTCTATGGCTACACCTTC. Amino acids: CASSPLDPGQGSKFYGYTF.

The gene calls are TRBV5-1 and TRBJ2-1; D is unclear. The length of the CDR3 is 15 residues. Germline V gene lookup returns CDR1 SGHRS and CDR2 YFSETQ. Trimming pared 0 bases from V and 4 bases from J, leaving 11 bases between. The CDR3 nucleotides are TGCGCCAGCAGCTTGGGAATATCGGATTACAATGAGCAGTTCTTC. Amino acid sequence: CASSLGISDYNEQFF.

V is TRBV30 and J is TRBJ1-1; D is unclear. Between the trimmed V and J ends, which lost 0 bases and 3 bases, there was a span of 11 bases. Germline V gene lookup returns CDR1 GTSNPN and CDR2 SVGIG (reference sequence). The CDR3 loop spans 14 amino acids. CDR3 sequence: CAWSVNGRDTEAFF. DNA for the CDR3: TGTGCCTGGAGTGTAAACGGTCGCGACACTGAAGCTTTCTTT.

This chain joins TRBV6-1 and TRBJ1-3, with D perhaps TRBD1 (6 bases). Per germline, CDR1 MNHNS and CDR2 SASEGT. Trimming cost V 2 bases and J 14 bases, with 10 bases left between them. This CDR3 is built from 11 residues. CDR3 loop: CASSEFTGLYF. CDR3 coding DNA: TGTGCCAGCAGTGAATTTACAGGGCTATATTTT.

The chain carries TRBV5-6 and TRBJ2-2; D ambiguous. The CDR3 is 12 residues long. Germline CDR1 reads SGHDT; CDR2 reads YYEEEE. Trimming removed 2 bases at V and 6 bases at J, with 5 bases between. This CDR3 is CASSFMAGELFF. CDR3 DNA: TGTGCCAGCAGCTTTATGGCCGGGGAGCTGTTTTTT. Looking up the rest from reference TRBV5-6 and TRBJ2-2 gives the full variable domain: DAGVTQSPTHLIKTRGQQVTLRCSPKSGHDTVSWYQQALGQGPQFIFQYYEEEERQRGNFPDRFSGHQFPNYSSELNVNALLLGDSALYLCASSFMAGELFFGEGSRLTVL.

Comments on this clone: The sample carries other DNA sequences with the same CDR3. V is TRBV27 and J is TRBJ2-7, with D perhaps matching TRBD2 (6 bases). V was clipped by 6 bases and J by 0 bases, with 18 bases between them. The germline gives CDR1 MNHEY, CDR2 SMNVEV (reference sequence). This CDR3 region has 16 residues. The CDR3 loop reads CASSPSGGELSYEQYF. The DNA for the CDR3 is TGTGCCAGCAGCCCATCAGGAGGGGAACTCTCCTACGAGCAGTACTTC.

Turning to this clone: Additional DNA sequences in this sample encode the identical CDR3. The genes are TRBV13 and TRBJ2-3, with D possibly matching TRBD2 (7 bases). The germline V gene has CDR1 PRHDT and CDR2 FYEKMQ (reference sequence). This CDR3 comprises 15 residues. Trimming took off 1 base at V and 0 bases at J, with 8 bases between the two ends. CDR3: CASSLAGGSTDTQYF. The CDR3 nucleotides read TGTGCCAGCAGCTTAGCGGGGGGCAGCACAGATACGCAGTATTTT.

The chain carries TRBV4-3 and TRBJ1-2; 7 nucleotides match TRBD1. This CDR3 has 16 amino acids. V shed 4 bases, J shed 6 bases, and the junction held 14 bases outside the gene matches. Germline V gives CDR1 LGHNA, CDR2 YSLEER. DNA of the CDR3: TGCGCCAGCAGCCTCGGGGCAGGGGGTGCTGGGGATGGCTACACCTTC. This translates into CASSLGAGGAGDGYTF.

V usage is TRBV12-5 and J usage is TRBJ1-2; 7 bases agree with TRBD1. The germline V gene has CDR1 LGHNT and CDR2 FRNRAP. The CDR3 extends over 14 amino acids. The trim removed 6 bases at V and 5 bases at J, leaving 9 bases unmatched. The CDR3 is CASGSGGHTYGYTF. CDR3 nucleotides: TGTGCTAGTGGATCAGGGGGTCATACTTATGGCTACACCTTC.

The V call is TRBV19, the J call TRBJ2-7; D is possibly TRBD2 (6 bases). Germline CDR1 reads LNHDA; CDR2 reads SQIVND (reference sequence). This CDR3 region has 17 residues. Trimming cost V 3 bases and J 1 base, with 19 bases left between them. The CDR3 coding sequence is TGTGCCAGTAGTATTTCCCCCACGGGACTTAGTTCCTACGAGCAGTACTTC. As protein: CASSISPTGLSSYEQYF. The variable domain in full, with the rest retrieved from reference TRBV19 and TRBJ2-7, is DGGITQSPKYLFRKEGQNVTLSCEQNLNHDAMYWYRQDPGQGLRLIYYSQIVNDFQKGDIAEGYSVSREKKESFPLTVTSAQKNPTAFYLCASSISPTGLSSYEQYFGPGTRLTVT.

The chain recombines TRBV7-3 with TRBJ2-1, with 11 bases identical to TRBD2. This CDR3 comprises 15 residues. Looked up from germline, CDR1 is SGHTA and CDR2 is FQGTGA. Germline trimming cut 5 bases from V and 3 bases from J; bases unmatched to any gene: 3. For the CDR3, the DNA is TGTGCCAGCAGCGCCCTAGCGGGGGGCTACAATGAGCAGTTCTTC. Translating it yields CASSALAGGYNEQFF.

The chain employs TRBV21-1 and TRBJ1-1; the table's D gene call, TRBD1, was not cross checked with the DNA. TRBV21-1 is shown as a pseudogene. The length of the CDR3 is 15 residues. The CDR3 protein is CASSGTGAMNTEAFF. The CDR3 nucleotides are TGTGCCAGCAGCGGGACAGGGGCGATGAACACTGAAGCTTTCTTT.

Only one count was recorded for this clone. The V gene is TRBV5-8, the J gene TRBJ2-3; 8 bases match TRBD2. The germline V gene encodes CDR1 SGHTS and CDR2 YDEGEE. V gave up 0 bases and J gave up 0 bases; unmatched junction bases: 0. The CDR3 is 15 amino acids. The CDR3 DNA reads TGTGCCAGCAGCTTGGGCGGGGGGAGCACAGATACGCAGTATTTT. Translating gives CASSLGGGSTDTQYF.

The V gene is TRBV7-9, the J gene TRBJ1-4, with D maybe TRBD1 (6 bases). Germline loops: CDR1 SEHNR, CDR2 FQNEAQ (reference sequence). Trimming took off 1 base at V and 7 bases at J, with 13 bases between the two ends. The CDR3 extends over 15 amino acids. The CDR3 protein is CASSLVGGVSEKLFF. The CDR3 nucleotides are TGTGCCAGCAGCTTAGTCGGGGGCGTCTCTGAAAAACTGTTTTTT. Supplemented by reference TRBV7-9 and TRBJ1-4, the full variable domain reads DTGVSQNPRHKITKRGQNVTFRCDPISEHNRLYWYRQTLGQGPEFLTYFQNEAQLEKSRLLSDRFSAERPKGSFSTLEIQRTEQGDSAMYLCASSLVGGVSEKLFFGSGTQLSVL.

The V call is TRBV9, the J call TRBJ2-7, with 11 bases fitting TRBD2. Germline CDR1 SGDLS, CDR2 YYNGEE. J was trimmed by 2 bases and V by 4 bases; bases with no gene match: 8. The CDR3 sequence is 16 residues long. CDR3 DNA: TGTGCCAGCAGCCCAAGGACTAGCGGGTTAACCTACGAGCAGTACTTC. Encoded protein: CASSPRTSGLTYEQYF.

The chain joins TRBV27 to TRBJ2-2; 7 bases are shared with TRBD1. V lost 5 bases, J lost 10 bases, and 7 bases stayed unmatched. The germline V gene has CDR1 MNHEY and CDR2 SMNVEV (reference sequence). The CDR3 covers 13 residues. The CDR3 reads CASSLPGGVELFF. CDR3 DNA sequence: TGTGCCAGCAGTCTACCAGGGGGTGTGGAGCTGTTTTTT.

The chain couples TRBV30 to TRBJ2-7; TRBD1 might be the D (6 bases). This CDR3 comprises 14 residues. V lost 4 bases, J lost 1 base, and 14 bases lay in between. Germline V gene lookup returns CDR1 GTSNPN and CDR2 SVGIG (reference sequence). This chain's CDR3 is CAWTPTGSSYEQYF. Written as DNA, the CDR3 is TGTGCCTGGACCCCGACAGGCTCATCCTACGAGCAGTACTTC. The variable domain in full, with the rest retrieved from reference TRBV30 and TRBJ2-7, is SQTIHQWPATLVQPVGSPLSLECTVEGTSNPNLYWYRQAAGRGLQLLFYSVGIGQISSEVPQNLSASRPQDRQFILSSKKLLLSDSGFYLCAWTPTGSSYEQYFGPGTRLTVT.

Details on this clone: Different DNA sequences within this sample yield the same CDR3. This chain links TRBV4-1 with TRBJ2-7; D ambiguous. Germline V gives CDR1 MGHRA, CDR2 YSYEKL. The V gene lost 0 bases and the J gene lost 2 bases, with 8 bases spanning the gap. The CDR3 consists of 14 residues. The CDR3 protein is CASSQDPLTYEQYF. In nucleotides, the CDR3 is TGCGCCAGCAGCCAAGATCCATTAACCTACGAGCAGTACTTC.